This TCR beta chain was identified in a study of CD8 T cells in acute hepatitis C reinfection. This clone was seen just once. Assay: immunoSEQ multiplex PCR; the TCRdb copy retains only in-frame clones and omits some. The sample includes some 40,000 clones, roughly 89% seen only once; the top ten take under 0.65%. Time point in this sample: naive CD8 control sorted from an acute-time-point sample. Sample: naive CD8+ T cells from PBMCs. The sequence came from a man under 40 with chronic hepatitis C.

The CDR3 coding sequence is TGTGCCAGCAGTTTATCCCCCCAGACTGAAGCTTTCTTT. Translation: CASSLSPQTEAFF. This chain joins TRBV27 and TRBJ1-1; D is uncertain. V dropped 0 bases and J dropped 5 bases, with 7 bases sitting between them. The CDR3 has 13 residues. From germline, CDR1 is MNHEY and CDR2 SMNVEV (reference sequence).